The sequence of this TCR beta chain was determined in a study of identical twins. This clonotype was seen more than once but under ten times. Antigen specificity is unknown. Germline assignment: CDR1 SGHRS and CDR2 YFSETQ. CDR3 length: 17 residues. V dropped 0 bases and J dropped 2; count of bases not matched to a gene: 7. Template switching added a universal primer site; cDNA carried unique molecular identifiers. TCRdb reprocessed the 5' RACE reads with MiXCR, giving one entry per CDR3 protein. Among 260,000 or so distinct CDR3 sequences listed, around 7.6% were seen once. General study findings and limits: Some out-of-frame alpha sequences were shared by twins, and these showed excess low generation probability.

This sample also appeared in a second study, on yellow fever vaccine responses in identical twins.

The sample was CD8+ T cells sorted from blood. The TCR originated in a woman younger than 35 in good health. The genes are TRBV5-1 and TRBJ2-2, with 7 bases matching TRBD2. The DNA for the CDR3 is TGCGCCAGCAGCTTGGGTCGCGCTAGCGGTAACACCGGGGAGCTGTTTTTT. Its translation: CASSLGRASGNTGELFF.